This T cell receptor (beta chain) originates from a study of cytomegalovirus exposure and HLA in healthy donors. Study conclusions and caveats: Some TCR beta chains (164 of them) were listed as cytomegalovirus-associated. Most TCRs appeared rarely, but some public TCRs recurred in many donors.

With respect to this clone: Its target is unknown.

There are 11 residues in the CDR3. V was shortened by 3 bases and J by 6 bases, with 7 bases between the two germline ends. From germline, CDR1 is SGHDT and CDR2 YYEEEE. Repertoires were generated with immunoSEQ multiplex PCR, while TCRdb's copy carries only in-frame clones and drops some. The sample yields approximately 230,000 clones, roughly 87% seen once. The sequence derives from a man in his late teens or twenties in good health and CMV-seropositive. The V gene is TRBV5-6, the J gene TRBJ2-7; D call uncertain. Material: PBMCs. This chain's CDR3 is CASSWGSEQYF. The CDR3 DNA sequence: TGTGCCAGCAGCTGGGGTAGCGAGCAGTACTTC.